This note documents a single T cell receptor (beta chain) sequence. This sample stems from a study of technical replicates of blood from a handful of donors. The assay was immunoSEQ multiplex PCR, and TCRdb's table has in-frame clones only and misses some. The table lists tens of thousands of clones, 85% to 95% of them singletons, with roughly 4.5% in the top ten. V shed 1 base, J shed 0 bases, and the junction held 3 bases outside the gene matches. Germline V gene sequence: CDR1 SGHTA, CDR2 FQGTGA. The CDR3 runs to 18 residues. The TCR originated in a human donor in good health. Some clones in this sample may be carry-over from other donors' samples. The gene calls are TRBV7-3 and TRBJ2-3; 14 bases line up with TRBD2. Sequenced input: PBMCs. The DNA for the CDR3 is TGTGCCAGCAGCTTAATGGGACTAGCGGGGGTGAGCACAGATACGCAGTATTTT. Its translation is CASSLMGLAGVSTDTQYF.